Sequencing of this TCR beta chain was carried out in a study of blood T cell repertoires in COVID-19. For the study at large: PBMCs, B-cell-depleted T cells, or T cells provided the cDNA or gDNA that made up the material.

The age range of participants was about 18 to 89 years, with residence in about two dozen US areas. The CDR3 runs to 14 residues. V was cut by 2 bases and J by 9 bases, with 16 bases left in between. Germline assignment: CDR1 MRHNA and CDR2 SNTAGT. Methods used by the authors: The authors estimated nucleated cell counts from reference gene primer amplification. Clones were sequenced by immunoSEQ multiplex PCR, and TCRdb holds only the in-frame ones, with some missing. The DNA was the basis for D and trimming; V, J and clone size are from that table. The top ten hold under 4.5% of the sample, which has 250,000 to 300,000 clones, about 80% seen once.

Sequencing used PBMCs or T cells enriched from blood (not recorded which). The chain carries TRBV6-4 and TRBJ1-1; weak D call: TRBD1 (6 bases). The sequence was obtained from a man younger than 45 with acute COVID-19. The CDR3 DNA reads as TGTGCCAGCAGTGACCTCTATCCAGGGGCACAAGCTTTCTTT. Amino acids: CASSDLYPGAQAFF.